This T cell receptor (beta chain) was documented in a study of persistence of HIV-infected CD4 T cells. Cells were stimulated with overlapping HIV-1 Gag 15-mer peptides. Sorted nonresponding memory CD4+ T cells were CD40L-negative, CD69-negative, CD45RO-high. Note on this clone: Its antigen is not known.

Germline CDR1 and CDR2: KGHSH and LQKENI. With V trimmed by 3 bases and J by 10 bases, 5 bases remained unmatched. The CDR3 covers 14 residues. The libraries were made with immunoSEQ version 4 in survey mode. The table came from immunoSEQ multiplex PCR; TCRdb's copy has only in-frame clones and leaves some out. The table has just under 65,000 clones, roughly 77% seen once. The chain carries TRBV18 and TRBJ1-6, with 8 positions matching TRBD1. The source is an adult man with HIV who was CMV-seropositive. The sequences come from CD4+ T cells sorted from PBMCs after approximately 20-hour stimulation, collected from a patient who received antiretroviral therapy. CDR3 sequence reads: CASSPTGERSPLHF. As DNA, the CDR3 is TGTGCCAGCTCACCGACAGGGGAGCGCTCACCCCTCCACTTT.